This T cell receptor (beta chain) is drawn from a study of shared clonotypes between healthy human individuals. Study as a whole: Donor composition was a couple of women and a few men, aged 18 to 49.

Roughly 300 ng DNA, tens of thousands of T cell genomes, went into unsorted PBMC replicate PCRs. Unsorted PBMC DNA was run through sequencing on ten immunoSEQ deep assay plates. Only in-frame clones appear in the TCRdb table, and some are missing; sequencing was by immunoSEQ multiplex PCR. The table lists hundreds of thousands of clones, roughly three quarters of them singletons. Donors comprised only Caucasian adults living in Nashville, Tennessee. There are 13 residues in the CDR3. V lost 3 bases to trimming and J lost 2 bases, with 8 bases between them. Germline CDR1 and CDR2: SGDLS and YYNGEE. This clone was seen more than once but under ten times.

The sample taken for sequencing was PBMCs. This sequence joins TRBV9 and TRBJ1-2; D may be TRBD1 (5 bases). This clonotype originated in a woman between 35 and 50 years old in good health. Some clones in this sample may be carry-over from other donors' samples. CDR3 in amino acids: CASSADSNYGYTF. CDR3 in DNA: TGTGCCAGCAGCGCCGACAGCAACTATGGCTACACCTTC. The full variable domain, in which reference TRBV9 and TRBJ1-2 provide the parts outside the CDR3, is DSGVTQTPKHLITATGQRVTLRCSPRSGDLSVYWYQQSLDQGLQFLIQYYNGEERAKGNILERFSAQQFPDLHSELNLSSLELGDSALYFCASSADSNYGYTFGSGTRLTVV.